A selection of T cell receptor beta chains follows, all from one sample in a study of shared clonotypes between healthy human individuals. Using immunoSEQ multiplex PCR, the repertoire was profiled, and TCRdb retains in-frame clones only, with some absent. Of around 700,000 clones in the sample, about 91% were seen once. Sample: naive CD8+ T cells sorted from blood. Receptors originate from a man younger than 45 in good health. Both conserved end residues are part of each CDR3. A D gene is named only where the DNA matches it firmly. Rows give clone size only sometimes, using once, few, many, or a class for an expanded clone.

TRBJ2-7	NA	TRBD2	TRBV11-2	CASSSGLAYEQYF	TGTGCCAGCAGCTCCGGACTAGCTTACGAGCAGTACTTC
TRBJ1-1	NA	NA	TRBV9	CASSPRGGRNTEAFF	TGTGCCAGCAGCCCTAGAGGGGGAAGAAACACTGAAGCTTTCTTT
TRBJ1-1	NA	NA	TRBV6-4	CASKQGENTEAFF	TGTGCCAGCAAACAAGGGGAGAACACTGAAGCTTTCTTT
TRBJ1-2	NA	NA	TRBV6-5	CASSPRGGQNRGYTF	TGTGCCAGCAGTCCTCGAGGAGGGCAGAATAGAGGCTACACCTTC
TRBJ2-1	NA	NA	TRBV6-5	CASGGYNEQFF	TGTGCCAGCGGGGGGTACAATGAGCAGTTCTTC
TRBJ2-7	once	NA	TRBV11-3	CASSFRLTYEQYF	TGTGCCAGCAGCTTTCGACTAACCTACGAGCAGTACTTC
TRBJ1-1	NA	NA	TRBV29-1	CSVEDQTWEAFF	TGCAGCGTTGAAGATCAGACGTGGGAAGCTTTCTTT
TRBJ1-2	NA	TRBD1	TRBV11-2	CASSLGGQGFYGYTF	TGTGCCAGCAGCTTAGGGGGACAGGGCTTTTATGGCTACACCTTC
TRBJ2-2	NA	TRBD1	TRBV28	CASDRGGTGELFF	TGTGCCAGTGACAGGGGCGGAACCGGGGAGCTGTTTTTT
TRBJ2-1	once	NA	TRBV28	CASSLRGDEQFF	TGTGCCAGCAGTTTAAGGGGGGATGAGCAGTTCTTC
TRBJ1-3	once	NA	TRBV7-2	CASSLDTPLSGNTIYF	TGTGCCAGCAGCTTAGATACACCCCTCTCTGGAAACACCATATATTTT
TRBJ2-7	NA	TRBD1	TRBV6-1	CASSEEGQGPYEQYF	TGTGCCAGCAGTGAAGAGGGACAGGGGCCCTACGAGCAGTACTTC
TRBJ1-2	NA	NA	TRBV27	CASSLYRTNYGYTF	TGTGCCAGCAGTTTATATAGGACTAACTATGGCTACACCTTC
TRBJ1-2	few	NA	TRBV7-2	CASSGRTTGYTF	TGTGCCAGCAGCGGAAGGACTACTGGCTACACCTTC
TRBJ2-3	NA	NA	TRBV9	CASSVDPLSTDTQYF	TGTGCCAGCAGCGTAGATCCTCTTAGCACAGATACGCAGTATTTT
TRBJ2-1	NA	TRBD2	TRBV27	CASSSGLAGVNNEQFF	TGTGCCAGCAGTTCCGGACTAGCGGGAGTCAACAATGAGCAGTTCTTC
TRBJ2-7	NA	TRBD1	TRBV5-1	CASSSSGGVYEQYF	TGCGCCAGCAGCTCCTCAGGGGGCGTCTACGAGCAGTACTTC
TRBJ2-3	NA	NA	TRBV7-9	CASSPPGHSLTDTQYF	TGTGCCAGCAGCCCACCGGGACATAGCCTCACAGATACGCAGTATTTT
TRBJ2-3	NA	NA	TRBV7-9	CASSLVGGAPDTQYF	TGTGCCAGCAGCTTAGTAGGTGGGGCGCCAGATACGCAGTATTTT
TRBJ2-7	once	NA	TRBV25-1	CATSPGREQYF	TGTGCCACCTCCCCAGGGCGCGAGCAGTACTTC
TRBJ2-1	NA	TRBD2	TRBV7-9	CASSSPAGLGSEQFF	TGTGCCAGCAGCTCTCCAGCGGGACTAGGCTCCGAGCAGTTCTTC
TRBJ1-2	NA	NA	TRBV9	CASSVENQRFDGYTF	TGTGCCAGCAGCGTCGAGAACCAGCGGTTTGATGGCTACACCTTC
TRBJ2-1	NA	NA	TRBV7-6	CASSLADSGPNEQFF	TGTGCCAGCAGCTTAGCGGATAGCGGTCCCAATGAGCAGTTCTTC
TRBJ1-2	NA	NA	TRBV6-5	CASRTGSLYGYTF	TGTGCCAGCAGGACCGGATCCCTCTATGGCTACACCTTC
TRBJ2-7	NA	NA	TRBV28	CASSFLQGPYEQYF	TGTGCCAGCAGTTTCCTACAGGGCCCCTACGAGCAGTACTTC
TRBJ2-7	NA	NA	TRBV4-1	CASSQGDEQYF	TGCGCCAGCAGCCAAGGGGACGAGCAGTACTTC
TRBJ2-2	NA	NA	TRBV7-6	CASSFKGVGTGELFF	TGTGCCAGCAGCTTCAAGGGGGTCGGTACCGGGGAGCTGTTTTTT
TRBJ2-2	once	TRBD2	TRBV4-1	CASSRAGGATGELFF	TGCGCCAGCAGCCGGGCGGGAGGGGCCACCGGGGAGCTGTTTTTT
TRBJ2-2	once	NA	TRBV19	CASSEAGYTGELFF	TGTGCCAGTAGCGAAGCCGGTTACACCGGGGAGCTGTTTTTT
TRBJ2-2	NA	NA	TRBV27	CASSPLYTTGELFF	TGTGCCAGCAGTCCTCTTTATACAACCGGGGAGCTGTTTTTT
TRBJ1-1	NA	NA	TRBV19	CASRPGVLGTEAFF	TGTGCCAGTAGGCCTGGGGTCTTGGGCACTGAAGCTTTCTTT
TRBJ2-1	NA	TRBD1	TRBV7-9	CASSQEDRVSEQFF	TGTGCCAGCAGCCAGGAGGACAGGGTTAGTGAGCAGTTCTTC